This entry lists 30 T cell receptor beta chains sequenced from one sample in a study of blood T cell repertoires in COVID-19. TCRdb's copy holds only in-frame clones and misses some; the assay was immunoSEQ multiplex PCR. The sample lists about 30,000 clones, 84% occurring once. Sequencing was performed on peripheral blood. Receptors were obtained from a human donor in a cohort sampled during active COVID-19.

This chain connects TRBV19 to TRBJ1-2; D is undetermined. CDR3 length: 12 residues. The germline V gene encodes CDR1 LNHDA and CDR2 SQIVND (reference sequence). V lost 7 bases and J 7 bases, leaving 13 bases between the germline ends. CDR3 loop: CASTQERGGYTF. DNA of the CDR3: TGTGCCAGTACCCAGGAACGGGGTGGCTACACCTTC.

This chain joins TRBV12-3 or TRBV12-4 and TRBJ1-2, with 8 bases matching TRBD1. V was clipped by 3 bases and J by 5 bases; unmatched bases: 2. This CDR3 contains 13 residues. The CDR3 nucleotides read TGTGCCAGCAGTTTGACAGGGGTTTATGGCTACACCTTC. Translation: CASSLTGVYGYTF.

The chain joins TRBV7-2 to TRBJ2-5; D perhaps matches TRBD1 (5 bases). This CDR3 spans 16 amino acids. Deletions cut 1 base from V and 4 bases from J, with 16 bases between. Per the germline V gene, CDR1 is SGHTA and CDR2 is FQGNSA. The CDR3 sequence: CASSLGAGYTRETQYF. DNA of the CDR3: TGTGCCAGCAGCTTAGGGGCAGGGTACACACGAGAGACCCAGTACTTC.

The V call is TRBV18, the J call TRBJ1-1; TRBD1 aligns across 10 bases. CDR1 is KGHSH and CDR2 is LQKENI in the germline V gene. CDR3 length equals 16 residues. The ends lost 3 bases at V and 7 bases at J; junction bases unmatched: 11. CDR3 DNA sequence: TGTGCCAGCTCACCCCAGGGACAGGGGAACCAACTTGAAGCTTTCTTT. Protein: CASSPQGQGNQLEAFF.

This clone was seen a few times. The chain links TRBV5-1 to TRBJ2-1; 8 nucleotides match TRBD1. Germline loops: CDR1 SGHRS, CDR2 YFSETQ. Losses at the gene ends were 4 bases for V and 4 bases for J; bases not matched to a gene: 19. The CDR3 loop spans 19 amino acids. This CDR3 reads CASSLGQGGGGISYNEQFF. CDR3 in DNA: TGCGCCAGCAGCCTCGGACAGGGTGGAGGGGGGATATCATACAATGAGCAGTTCTTC.

CDR3 nucleotide sequence: TGTGCCAGCAGCTTAGATTCTAGCGGGGGGGTCAATGAGCAGTTCTTC. Amino acid sequence: CASSLDSSGGVNEQFF. The V call is TRBV7-2, the J call TRBJ2-1; 12 bases are shared with TRBD2. Germline loops: CDR1 SGHTA, CDR2 FQGNSA. The CDR3 has 16 residues. The V and J ends lost 1 base and 6 bases, in that order; junction bases with no gene match: 4.

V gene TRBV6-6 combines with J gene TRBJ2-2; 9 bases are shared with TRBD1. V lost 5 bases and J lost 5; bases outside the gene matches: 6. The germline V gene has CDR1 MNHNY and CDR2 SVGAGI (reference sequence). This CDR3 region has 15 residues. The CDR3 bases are TGTGCCAGCAGTCAACAGGGGGCAGGGACCGGGGAGCTGTTTTTT. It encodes CASSQQGAGTGELFF.

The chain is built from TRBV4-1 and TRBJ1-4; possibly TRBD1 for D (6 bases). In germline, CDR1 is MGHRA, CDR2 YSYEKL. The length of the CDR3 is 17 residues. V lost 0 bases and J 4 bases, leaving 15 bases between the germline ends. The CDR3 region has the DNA TGCGCCAGCAGCCAAGATAGTGGGGGCGGACTTAATGAAAAACTGTTTTTT. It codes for CASSQDSGGGLNEKLFF.

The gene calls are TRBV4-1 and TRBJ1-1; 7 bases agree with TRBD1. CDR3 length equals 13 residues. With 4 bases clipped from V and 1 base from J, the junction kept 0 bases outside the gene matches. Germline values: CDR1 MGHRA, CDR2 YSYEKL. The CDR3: CASSRQGNTEAFF. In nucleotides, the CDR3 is TGCGCCAGCAGCCGACAGGGGAACACTGAAGCTTTCTTT.

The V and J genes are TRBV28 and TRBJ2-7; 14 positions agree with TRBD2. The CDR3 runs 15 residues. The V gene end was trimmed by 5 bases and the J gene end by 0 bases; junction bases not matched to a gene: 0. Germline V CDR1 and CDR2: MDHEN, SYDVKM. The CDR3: CASSGLAGGSYEQYF. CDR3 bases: TGTGCCAGCAGTGGACTAGCGGGGGGCTCCTACGAGCAGTACTTC.

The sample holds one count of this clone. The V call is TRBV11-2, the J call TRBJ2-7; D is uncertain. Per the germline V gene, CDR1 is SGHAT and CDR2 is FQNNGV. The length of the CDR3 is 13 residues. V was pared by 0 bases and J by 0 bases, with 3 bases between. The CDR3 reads CASSLDISYEQYF. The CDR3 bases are TGTGCCAGCAGCTTAGACATCTCCTACGAGCAGTACTTC.

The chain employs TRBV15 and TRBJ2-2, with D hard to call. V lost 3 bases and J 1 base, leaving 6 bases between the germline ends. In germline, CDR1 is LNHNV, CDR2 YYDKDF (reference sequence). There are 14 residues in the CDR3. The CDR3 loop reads CATSSMWNTGELFF. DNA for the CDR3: TGTGCCACCAGCAGTATGTGGAACACCGGGGAGCTGTTTTTT.

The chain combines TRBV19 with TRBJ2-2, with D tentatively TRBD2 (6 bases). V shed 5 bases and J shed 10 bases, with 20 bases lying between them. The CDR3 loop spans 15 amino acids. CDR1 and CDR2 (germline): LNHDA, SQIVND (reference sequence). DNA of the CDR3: TGTGCCAGTAGTCTGGGGGGATATGGTTTAGTGGAGCTGTTTTTT. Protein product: CASSLGGYGLVELFF.

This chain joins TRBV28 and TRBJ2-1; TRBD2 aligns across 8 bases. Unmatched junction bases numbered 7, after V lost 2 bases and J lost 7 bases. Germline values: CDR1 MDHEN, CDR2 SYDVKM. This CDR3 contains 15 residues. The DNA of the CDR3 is TGTGCCAGCAGTTTAGCGGGGGGCCCCTTGAATGAGCAGTTCTTC. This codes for CASSLAGGPLNEQFF.

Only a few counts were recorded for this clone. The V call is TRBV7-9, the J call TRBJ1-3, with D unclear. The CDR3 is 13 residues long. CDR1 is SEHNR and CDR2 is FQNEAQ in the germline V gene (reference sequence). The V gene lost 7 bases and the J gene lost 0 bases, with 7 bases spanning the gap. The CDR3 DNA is TGTGCCAGCACCCTAGGCTCTGGAAACACCATATATTTT. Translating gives CASTLGSGNTIYF.

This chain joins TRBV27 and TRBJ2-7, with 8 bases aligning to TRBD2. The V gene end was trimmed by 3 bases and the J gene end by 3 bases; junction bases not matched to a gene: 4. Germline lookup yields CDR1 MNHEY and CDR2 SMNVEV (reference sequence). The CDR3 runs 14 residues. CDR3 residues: CASSFHSGGYEQYF. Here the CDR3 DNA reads TGTGCCAGCAGTTTTCACAGCGGGGGCTACGAGCAGTACTTC.

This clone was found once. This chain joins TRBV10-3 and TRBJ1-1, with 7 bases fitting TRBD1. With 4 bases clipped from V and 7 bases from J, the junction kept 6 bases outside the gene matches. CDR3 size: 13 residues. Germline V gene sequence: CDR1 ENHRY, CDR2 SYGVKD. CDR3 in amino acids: CAISGRQGVEAFF. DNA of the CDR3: TGTGCCATCAGTGGGAGACAGGGCGTTGAAGCTTTCTTT.

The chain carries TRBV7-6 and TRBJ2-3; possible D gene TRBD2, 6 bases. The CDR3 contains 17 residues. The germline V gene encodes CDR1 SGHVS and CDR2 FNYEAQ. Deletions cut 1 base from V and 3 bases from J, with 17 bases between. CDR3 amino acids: CASSLVVSGDWTDTQYF. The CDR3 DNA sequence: TGTGCCAGCAGCTTAGTAGTATCCGGGGACTGGACAGATACGCAGTATTTT.

CDR3 region: CASSGQGALAGNTIYF. CDR3 in DNA: TGTGCCAGCAGTGGACAGGGGGCCTTGGCTGGAAACACCATATATTTT. V is TRBV2 and J is TRBJ1-3, with 10 positions matching TRBD1. Looked up from germline, CDR1 is SNHLY and CDR2 is FYNNEI. V dropped 4 bases and J dropped 2; count of bases not matched to a gene: 5. The CDR3 consists of 16 residues.

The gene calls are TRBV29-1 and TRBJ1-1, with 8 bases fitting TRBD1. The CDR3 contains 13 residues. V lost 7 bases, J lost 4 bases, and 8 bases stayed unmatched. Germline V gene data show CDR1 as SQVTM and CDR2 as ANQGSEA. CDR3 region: CSASQGVGTEAFF. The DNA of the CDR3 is TGCAGCGCCTCACAGGGGGTAGGCACTGAAGCTTTCTTT.

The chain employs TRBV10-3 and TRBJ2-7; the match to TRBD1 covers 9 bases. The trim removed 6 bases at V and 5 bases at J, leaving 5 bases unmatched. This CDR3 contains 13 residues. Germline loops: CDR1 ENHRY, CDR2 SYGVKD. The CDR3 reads CAIRGTGLDEQYF. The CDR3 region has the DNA TGTGCCATCAGGGGGACAGGGCTTGACGAGCAGTACTTC.

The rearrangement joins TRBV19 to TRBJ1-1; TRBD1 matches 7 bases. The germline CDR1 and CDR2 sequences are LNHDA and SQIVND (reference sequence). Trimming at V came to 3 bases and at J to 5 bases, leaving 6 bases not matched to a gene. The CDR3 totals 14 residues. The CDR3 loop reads CASSIPRGRTEAFF. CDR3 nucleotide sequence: TGTGCCAGTAGTATCCCTAGGGGGCGAACTGAAGCTTTCTTT.

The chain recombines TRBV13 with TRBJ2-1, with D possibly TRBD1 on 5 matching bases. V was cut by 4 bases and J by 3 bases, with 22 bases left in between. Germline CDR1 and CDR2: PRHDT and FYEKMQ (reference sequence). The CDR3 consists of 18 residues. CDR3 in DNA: TGTGCCAGCAGCTCCCAGCACCAAAAGGGGCGTTTCTACAATGAGCAGTTCTTC. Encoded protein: CASSSQHQKGRFYNEQFF.

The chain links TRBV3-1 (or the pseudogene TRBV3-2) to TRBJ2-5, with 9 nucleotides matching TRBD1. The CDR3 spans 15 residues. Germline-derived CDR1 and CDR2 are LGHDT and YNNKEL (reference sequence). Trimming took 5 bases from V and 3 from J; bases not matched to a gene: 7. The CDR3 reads CASSYWDRDEETQYF. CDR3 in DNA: TGTGCCAGCAGCTACTGGGACAGGGACGAAGAGACCCAGTACTTC.

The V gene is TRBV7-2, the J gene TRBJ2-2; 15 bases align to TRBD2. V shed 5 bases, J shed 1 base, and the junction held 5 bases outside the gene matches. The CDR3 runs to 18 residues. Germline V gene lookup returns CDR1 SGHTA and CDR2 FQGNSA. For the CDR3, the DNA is TGTGCCAGCAGCGGAGGGACTAGCGGGGGGATGAACACCGGGGAGCTGTTTTTT. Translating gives CASSGGTSGGMNTGELFF.

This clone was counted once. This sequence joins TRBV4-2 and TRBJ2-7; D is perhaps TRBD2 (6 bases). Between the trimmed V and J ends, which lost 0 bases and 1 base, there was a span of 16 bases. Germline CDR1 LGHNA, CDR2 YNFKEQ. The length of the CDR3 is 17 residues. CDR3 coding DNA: TGTGCCAGCAGCCAAGATAGCGGACCGCTTTGGTCCTACGAGCAGTACTTC. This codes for CASSQDSGPLWSYEQYF.

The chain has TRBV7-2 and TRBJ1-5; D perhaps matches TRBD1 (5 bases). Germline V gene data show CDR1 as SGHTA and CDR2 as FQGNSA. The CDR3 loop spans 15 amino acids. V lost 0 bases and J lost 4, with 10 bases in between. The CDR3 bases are TGTGCCAGCAGCTTAGCGCAGACAGAGAATCAGCCCCAGCATTTT. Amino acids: CASSLAQTENQPQHF.

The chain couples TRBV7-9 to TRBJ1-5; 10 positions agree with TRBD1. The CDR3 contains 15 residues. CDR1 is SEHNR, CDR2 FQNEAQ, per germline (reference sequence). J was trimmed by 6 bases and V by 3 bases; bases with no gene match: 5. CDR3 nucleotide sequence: TGTGCCAGCAGCTTTGGGACAGGGGCCGCTCAGCCCCAGCATTTT. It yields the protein CASSFGTGAAQPQHF.

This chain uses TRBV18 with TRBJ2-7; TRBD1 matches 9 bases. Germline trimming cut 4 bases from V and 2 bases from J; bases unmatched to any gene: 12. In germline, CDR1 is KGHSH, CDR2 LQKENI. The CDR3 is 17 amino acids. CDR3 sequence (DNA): TGTGCCAGCTCACTAAATTCCGGGACAGGGAATCCCTACGAGCAGTACTTC. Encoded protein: CASSLNSGTGNPYEQYF.

The CDR3 DNA is TGCGCCAGCAGCCAAGAAGCGGGCAGCTCTGGGGCCAACGTCCTGACTTTC. Protein: CASSQEAGSSGANVLTF. V is TRBV4-1 and J is TRBJ2-6, with a weak D call TRBD2 (6 bases). From germline, CDR1 is MGHRA and CDR2 YSYEKL. This CDR3 has 17 residues. V lost 0 bases and J lost 0, with 9 bases in between.